This T cell receptor (beta chain) originates from a study of T cells in Graves' hyperthyroidism and ophthalmopathy. From RNA transcripts, TCR beta CDR3 regions were amplified. A first-round RT-PCR of the TCR CDR3 used the HTBI primer set. TCRdb reprocessed the multiplex PCR reads via MiXCR and lists one record per CDR3 protein. The sample consists of 400,000 to 550,000 distinct CDR3 sequences, roughly a quarter of them appearing once. This CDR3 has 14 residues. CDR1 is SGHRS, CDR2 YFSETQ, per germline. V was cut by 4 bases and J by 7 bases, with 17 bases left in between. Using more than 7.5 ml of fresh peripheral blood, PBMCs were prepared. This clonotype was observed many times.

The rearrangement links TRBV5-1 to TRBJ1-2; a possible D gene is TRBD1 (5 bases). This TCR was recovered from a woman aged 30 to 39 with Graves' ophthalmopathy. The sequencing sample was made of blood. CDR3 in DNA: TGCGCCAGCAGCCCGATTAGGGAGAGGGGTGGCTACACCTTC. Translation: CASSPIRERGGYTF.